The next 14 T cell receptor beta chains were all read from a single sample in a study of T cells in Graves' hyperthyroidism and ophthalmopathy. Authors of the study amplified TCR beta CDR3 regions from RNA transcripts. The HTBI primer set served for first-round RT-PCR of the TCR CDR3. TCRdb re-analysed the multiplex PCR reads in MiXCR, keeping a single row per CDR3 protein. Of 490,000 or so distinct CDR3 sequences in the sample, about 16% were seen once. The sequenced sample consisted of blood. The source of these receptors is a woman younger than 45 with Graves' ophthalmopathy.

This clonotype was recorded many times. The chain joins TRBV28 to TRBJ2-2, with a tentative D call TRBD2 (6 bases). Germline V lookup: CDR1 MDHEN, CDR2 SYDVKM. The V end lost 10 bases, the J end lost 1 base, and 13 bases lay between the germline ends. The CDR3 loop spans 14 amino acids. The CDR3 spells CATSGLLNTGELFF. CDR3 in DNA: TGTGCCACCTCGGGACTTCTGAACACCGGGGAGCTGTTTTTT.

This clonotype was observed many times. This chain's CDR3 is CASSLVHHTYEQYF. The CDR3 DNA sequence: TGTGCCAGCAGCTTAGTTCACCACACCTACGAGCAGTACTTC. The chain carries TRBV7-2 and TRBJ2-7; D is unresolved. The CDR3 has 14 residues. Trimming cost V 1 base and J 2 bases, with 9 bases left between them. The germline CDR1 and CDR2 sequences are SGHTA and FQGNSA.

Regarding this clonotype: A much more abundant neighbour one base away suggests this may be a read error. This chain links TRBV20-1 with TRBJ2-2; the D gene is possibly TRBD1 (6 bases). Germline CDR1 reads DFQATT; CDR2 reads SNEGSKA (reference sequence). This CDR3 spans 13 amino acids. DNA of the CDR3: TGCAGTGCTAGGAGGACAGTTACCGGGGAGCTGGTTTTT. This gives the protein CSARRTVTGELVF.

This clonotype was counted many times. The chain combines TRBV5-1 with TRBJ2-5, with a possible D match to TRBD2 (6 bases). V gave up 4 bases and J gave up 5 bases, with 15 bases separating them. Germline V CDR1 and CDR2: SGHRS, YFSETQ. CDR3 length equals 14 residues. The CDR3 is CASSARLGSETQYF. CDR3 sequence (DNA): TGCGCCAGCAGCGCTCGACTAGGGTCGGAGACCCAGTACTTC.

The chain uses TRBV5-4 and TRBJ2-1; 7 bases are shared with TRBD2. Germline lookup yields CDR1 SGHNT and CDR2 YYREEE (reference sequence). This CDR3 contains 17 residues. V shed 2 bases and J 5 bases; nucleotides not matched to a gene: 13. In DNA, the CDR3 is TGTGCCAGCAGCTTTGGGGGGGTCGGGAGCGGAAACAATGAGCAGTTCTTC. Residues: CASSFGGVGSGNNEQFF.

This clonotype was seen ten or more times. V gene TRBV28 combines with J gene TRBJ2-7; 10 positions agree with TRBD1. V lost 4 bases to trimming and J lost 3 bases; unmatched junction nucleotides: 3. CDR3 length: 14 residues. From germline, CDR1 is MDHEN and CDR2 SYDVKM. CDR3 bases: TGTGCCAGCAGTTGGGGGACAGGGGACTACGAGCAGTACTTC. Translating it yields CASSWGTGDYEQYF.

CDR3 sequence (DNA): TGCTCTTTAATCAGGGGGAACACTGAAGCTTTCTTT. Encoded protein: CSLIRGNTEAFF. The chain carries TRBV20-1 and TRBJ1-1, with TRBD1 as a possible D gene (6 bases). The CDR3 runs 12 residues. CDR1 and CDR2 from the germline V gene are DFQATT and SNEGSKA (reference sequence).

This clonotype has at least ten counts. The chain carries TRBV20-1 and TRBJ2-7; 7 bases are shared with TRBD1. The CDR3 runs to 13 residues. Germline assignment: CDR1 DFQATT and CDR2 SNEGSKA (reference sequence). The trim removed 3 bases at V and 4 bases at J, leaving 6 bases unmatched. The CDR3 nucleotides are TGCAGTGCTAGGAAGACAGGGTCGTACGAGCAGTACTTC. Protein sequence: CSARKTGSYEQYF.

This clonotype was counted ten times or more. The V call is TRBV7-8, the J call TRBJ2-3, with 13 bases fitting TRBD2. There are 17 residues in the CDR3. V dropped 4 bases and J dropped 1; count of bases not matched to a gene: 5. The germline CDR1 and CDR2 sequences are SGHVS and FQNEAQ. The CDR3 DNA sequence: TGTGCCAGCAGCTCGGGGACTAGCGGGATCCGCACAGATACGCAGTATTTT. It yields the protein CASSSGTSGIRTDTQYF. The variable domain in full, with the rest retrieved from reference TRBV7-8 and TRBJ2-3, is GAGVSQSPRYKVAKRGQDVALRCDPISGHVSLFWYQQALGQGPEFLTYFQNEAQLDKSGLPSDRFFAERPEGSVSTLKIQRTQQEDSAVYLCASSSGTSGIRTDTQYFGPGTRLTVL.

This clonotype was counted at least ten times. The chain uses TRBV6-1 and TRBJ2-7, with a tentative D call TRBD1 (5 bases). There are 13 residues in the CDR3. Germline V gives CDR1 MNHNS, CDR2 SASEGT. V was clipped by 6 bases and J by 3 bases, with 12 bases between them. CDR3 protein: CASRTRGNYEQYF. The CDR3 nucleotides read TGTGCCAGCAGAACAAGGGGAAACTACGAGCAGTACTTC.

This clonotype was detected ten times or more. V usage is TRBV30 and J usage is TRBJ2-7, with TRBD1 matching 7 bases. Per the germline V gene, CDR1 is GTSNPN and CDR2 is SVGIG (reference sequence). Trimming cost V 4 bases and J 4 bases; bases outside gene matches: 10. This CDR3 contains 14 residues. The CDR3 bases are TGTGCCTGGAATTCCGGGACAGTCACTTACGAGCAGTACTTC. It yields the protein CAWNSGTVTYEQYF.

This sequence joins TRBV25-1 and TRBJ2-5, with 7 bases lining up with TRBD2. After removal of 0 bases from V and 5 bases from J, the junction contained 9 bases not matched to a gene. The germline V gene has CDR1 MGHDK and CDR2 SYGVNS. The CDR3 is made up of 16 amino acids. CDR3 sequence: CASSEYGGGTRETQYF. The CDR3 DNA follows: TGTGCCAGCAGTGAATACGGGGGAGGGACGCGTGAGACCCAGTACTTC.

This clonotype was detected ten times or more. The chain uses TRBV7-2 and TRBJ2-1, with 7 nucleotides matching TRBD2. The CDR3 consists of 13 residues. The germline gives CDR1 SGHTA, CDR2 FQGNSA. V trimming: 6 bases; J trimming: 7 bases; junction bases outside the gene matches: 6. As DNA, the CDR3 is TGTGCCAGCAGACCTAGCGGCGGGAATGAGCAGTTCTTC. Translation gives CASRPSGGNEQFF. Combining the CDR3 with reference TRBV7-2 and TRBJ2-1 gives the whole variable domain GAGVSQSPSNKVTEKGKDVELRCDPISGHTALYWYRQSLGQGLEFLIYFQGNSAPDKSGLPSDRFSAERTGGSVSTLTIQRTQQEDSAVYLCASRPSGGNEQFFGPGTRLTVL.

The table lists this clonotype with a few counts. This sequence joins TRBV6-2 or TRBV6-3 and TRBJ2-4, with TRBD1 matching over 7 bases. CDR1 MNHEY and CDR2 SVGEGT come from the germline V gene. The CDR3 runs to 12 residues. V shed 5 bases, J shed 9 bases, and the junction held 4 bases outside the gene matches. The CDR3 spells CASSDSGGIQYF. The CDR3 DNA reads TGTGCCAGCAGTGATTCAGGGGGCATTCAGTACTTC.